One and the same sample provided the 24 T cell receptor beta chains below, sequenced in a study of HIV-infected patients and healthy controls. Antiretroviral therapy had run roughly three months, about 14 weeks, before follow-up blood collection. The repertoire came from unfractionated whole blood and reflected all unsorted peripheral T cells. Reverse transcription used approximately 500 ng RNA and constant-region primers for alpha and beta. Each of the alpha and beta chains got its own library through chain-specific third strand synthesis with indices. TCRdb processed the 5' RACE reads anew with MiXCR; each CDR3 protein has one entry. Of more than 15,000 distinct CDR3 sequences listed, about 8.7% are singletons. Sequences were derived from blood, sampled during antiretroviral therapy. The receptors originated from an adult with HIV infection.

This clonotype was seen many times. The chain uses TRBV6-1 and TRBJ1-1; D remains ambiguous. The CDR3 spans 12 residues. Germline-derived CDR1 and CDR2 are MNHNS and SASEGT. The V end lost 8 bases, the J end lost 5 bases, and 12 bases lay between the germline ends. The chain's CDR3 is CASHMTGTEAFF. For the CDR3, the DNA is TGTGCCAGCCACATGACGGGGACTGAAGCTTTCTTT.

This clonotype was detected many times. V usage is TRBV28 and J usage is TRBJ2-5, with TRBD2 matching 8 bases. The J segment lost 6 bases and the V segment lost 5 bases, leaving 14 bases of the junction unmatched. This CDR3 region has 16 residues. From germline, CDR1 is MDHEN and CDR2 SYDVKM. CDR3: CASSPRAGASEKTQYF. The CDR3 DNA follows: TGTGCCAGCAGTCCCCGAGCGGGGGCTTCTGAAAAGACCCAGTACTTC.

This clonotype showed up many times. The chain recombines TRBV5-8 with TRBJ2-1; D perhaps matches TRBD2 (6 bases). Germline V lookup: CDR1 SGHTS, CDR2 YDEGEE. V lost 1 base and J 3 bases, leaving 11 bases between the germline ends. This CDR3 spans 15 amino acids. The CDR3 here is CASSLQGLIYNEQFF. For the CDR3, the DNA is TGTGCCAGCAGCTTGCAGGGACTCATCTACAATGAGCAGTTCTTC. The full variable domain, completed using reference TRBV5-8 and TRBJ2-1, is EAGVTQSPTHLIKTRGQQATLRCSPISGHTSVYWYQQALGLGLQFLLWYDEGEERNRGNFPPRFSGRQFPNYSSELNVNALELEDSALYLCASSLQGLIYNEQFFGPGTRLTVL.

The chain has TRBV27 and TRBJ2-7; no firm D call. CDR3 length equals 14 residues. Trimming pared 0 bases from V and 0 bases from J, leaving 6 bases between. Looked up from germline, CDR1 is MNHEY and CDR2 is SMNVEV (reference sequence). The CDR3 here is CASSLSLSSYEQYF. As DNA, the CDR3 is TGTGCCAGCAGTTTATCACTGAGCTCCTACGAGCAGTACTTC.

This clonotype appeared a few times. The CDR3: CASSLLEAGTLGYTF. In DNA, the CDR3 is TGTGCCAGCAGCTTACTTGAGGCAGGGACTCTTGGCTACACCTTC. The V call is TRBV7-9, the J call TRBJ1-2; possible D gene TRBD1, 5 bases. V gave up 2 bases and J gave up 7 bases, with 17 bases separating them. Germline V gives CDR1 SEHNR, CDR2 FQNEAQ (reference sequence). This CDR3 has 15 residues.

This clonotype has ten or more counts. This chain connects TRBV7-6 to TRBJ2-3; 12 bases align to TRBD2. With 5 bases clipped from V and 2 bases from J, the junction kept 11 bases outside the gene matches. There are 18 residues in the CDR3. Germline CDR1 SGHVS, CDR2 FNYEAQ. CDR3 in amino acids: CASSLTSGRTPNTDTQYF. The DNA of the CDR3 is TGTGCCAGCAGCCTGACTAGCGGGAGAACCCCCAACACAGATACGCAGTATTTT.

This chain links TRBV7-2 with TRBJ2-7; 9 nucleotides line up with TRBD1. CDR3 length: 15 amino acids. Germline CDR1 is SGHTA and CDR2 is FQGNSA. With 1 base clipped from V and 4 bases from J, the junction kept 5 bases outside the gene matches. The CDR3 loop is CASSLDGTGLYEQYF. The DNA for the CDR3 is TGTGCCAGCAGCTTAGATGGGACAGGGTTATACGAGCAGTACTTC. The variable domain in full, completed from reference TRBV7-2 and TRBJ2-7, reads GAGVSQSPSNKVTEKGKDVELRCDPISGHTALYWYRQSLGQGLEFLIYFQGNSAPDKSGLPSDRFSAERTGGSVSTLTIQRTQQEDSAVYLCASSLDGTGLYEQYFGPGTRLTVT.

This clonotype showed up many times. The CDR3: CASSSKTGLASETQYF. The CDR3 nucleotides read TGTGCCAGCAGTTCCAAGACAGGGCTGGCATCTGAGACCCAGTACTTC. This chain uses TRBV28 with TRBJ2-5; 7 bases are a match to TRBD1. Germline V gene sequence: CDR1 MDHEN, CDR2 SYDVKM. J was trimmed by 5 bases and V by 4 bases; bases with no gene match: 13. The CDR3 runs to 16 residues.

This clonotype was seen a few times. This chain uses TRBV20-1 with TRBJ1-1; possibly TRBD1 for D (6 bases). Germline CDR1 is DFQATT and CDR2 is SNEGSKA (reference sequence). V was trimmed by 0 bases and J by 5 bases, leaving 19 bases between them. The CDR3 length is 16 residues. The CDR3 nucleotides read TGCAGTGCTAGAGATAGAACAGGGAGGATGTGGACTGAAGCTTTCTTT. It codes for CSARDRTGRMWTEAFF.

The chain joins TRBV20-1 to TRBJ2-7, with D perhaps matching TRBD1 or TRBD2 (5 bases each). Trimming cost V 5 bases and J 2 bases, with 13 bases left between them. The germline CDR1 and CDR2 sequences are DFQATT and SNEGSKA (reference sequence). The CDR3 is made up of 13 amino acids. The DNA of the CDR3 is TGCAGTGCTCCTGCCGGGACGACCTACGAGCAGTACTTC. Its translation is CSAPAGTTYEQYF.

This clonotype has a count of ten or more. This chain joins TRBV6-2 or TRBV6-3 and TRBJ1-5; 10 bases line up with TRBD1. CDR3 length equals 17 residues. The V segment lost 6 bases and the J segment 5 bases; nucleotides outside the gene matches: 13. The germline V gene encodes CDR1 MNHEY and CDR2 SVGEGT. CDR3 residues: CASRRRDRGVGDQPQHF. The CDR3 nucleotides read TGTGCCAGCAGGCGGCGGGACAGGGGTGTGGGGGATCAGCCCCAGCATTTT.

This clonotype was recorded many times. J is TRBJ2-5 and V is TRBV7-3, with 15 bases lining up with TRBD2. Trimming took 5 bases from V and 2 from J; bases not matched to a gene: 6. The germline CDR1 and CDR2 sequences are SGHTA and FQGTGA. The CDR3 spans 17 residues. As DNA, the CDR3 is TGTGCCAGCAGCCAAGGGACTAGCGGGGGGCTTCAAGAGACCCAGTACTTC. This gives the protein CASSQGTSGGLQETQYF.

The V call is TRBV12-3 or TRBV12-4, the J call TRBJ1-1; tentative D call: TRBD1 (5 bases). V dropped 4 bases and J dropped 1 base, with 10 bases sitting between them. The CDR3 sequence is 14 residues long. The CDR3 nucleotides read TGTGCCAGCAGTTCTACAACAGGGAACACTGAAGCTTTCTTT. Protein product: CASSSTTGNTEAFF.

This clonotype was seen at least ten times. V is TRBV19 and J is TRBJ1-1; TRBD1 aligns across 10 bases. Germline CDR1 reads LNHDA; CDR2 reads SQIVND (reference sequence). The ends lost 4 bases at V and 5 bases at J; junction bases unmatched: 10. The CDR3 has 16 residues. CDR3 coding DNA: TGTGCCAGTAGTAGAGCCCAGGGACAGGGGTTGACTGAAGCTTTCTTT. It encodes CASSRAQGQGLTEAFF.

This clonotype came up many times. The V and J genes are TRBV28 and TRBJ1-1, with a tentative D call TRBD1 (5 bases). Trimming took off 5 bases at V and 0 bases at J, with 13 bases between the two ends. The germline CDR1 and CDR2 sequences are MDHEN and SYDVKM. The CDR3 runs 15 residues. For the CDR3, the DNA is TGTGCCAGCAGTGACAGCAGCCACATGAACACTGAAGCTTTCTTT. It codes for CASSDSSHMNTEAFF.

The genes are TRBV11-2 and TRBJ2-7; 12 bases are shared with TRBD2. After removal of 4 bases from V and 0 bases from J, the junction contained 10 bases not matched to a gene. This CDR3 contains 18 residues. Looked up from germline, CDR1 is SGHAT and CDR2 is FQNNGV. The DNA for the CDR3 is TGTGCCAGCAGCTCCGGGACTAGCGGGCTTCCGAGCTCCTACGAGCAGTACTTC. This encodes CASSSGTSGLPSSYEQYF.

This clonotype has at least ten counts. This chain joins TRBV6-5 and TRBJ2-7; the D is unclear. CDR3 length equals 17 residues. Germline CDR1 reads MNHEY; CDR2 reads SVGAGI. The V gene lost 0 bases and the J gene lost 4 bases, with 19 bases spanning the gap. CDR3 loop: CASSYSNVGPSGYEQYF. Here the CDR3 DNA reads TGTGCCAGCAGTTACTCGAATGTCGGCCCATCCGGGTACGAGCAGTACTTC.

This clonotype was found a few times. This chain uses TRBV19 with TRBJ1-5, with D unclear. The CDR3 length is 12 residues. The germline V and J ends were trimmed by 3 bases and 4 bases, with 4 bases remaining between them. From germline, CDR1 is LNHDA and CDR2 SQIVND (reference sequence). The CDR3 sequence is CASSILNQPQHF. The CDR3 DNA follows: TGTGCCAGTAGTATCCTGAATCAGCCCCAGCATTTT.

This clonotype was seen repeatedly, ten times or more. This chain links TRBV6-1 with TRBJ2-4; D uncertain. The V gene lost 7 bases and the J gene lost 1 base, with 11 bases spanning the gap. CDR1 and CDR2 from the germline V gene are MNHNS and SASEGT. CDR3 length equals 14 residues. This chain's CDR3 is CASTMDPAKNIQYF. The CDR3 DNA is TGTGCCAGCACCATGGACCCGGCCAAAAACATTCAGTACTTC.

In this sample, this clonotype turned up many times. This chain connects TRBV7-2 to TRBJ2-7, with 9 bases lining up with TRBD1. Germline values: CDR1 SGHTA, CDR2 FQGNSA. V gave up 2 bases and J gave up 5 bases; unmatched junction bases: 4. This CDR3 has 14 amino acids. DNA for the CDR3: TGTGCCAGCAGCTTACCGGACAGGGGAAACGAGCAGTACTTC. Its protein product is CASSLPDRGNEQYF.

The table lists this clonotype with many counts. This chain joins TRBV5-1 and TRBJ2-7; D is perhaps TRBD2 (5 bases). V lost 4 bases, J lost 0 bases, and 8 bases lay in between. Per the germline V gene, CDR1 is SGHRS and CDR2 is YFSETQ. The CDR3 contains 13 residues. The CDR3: CASSKDSSYEQYF. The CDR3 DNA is TGCGCCAGCAGCAAGGACTCCTCCTACGAGCAGTACTTC.

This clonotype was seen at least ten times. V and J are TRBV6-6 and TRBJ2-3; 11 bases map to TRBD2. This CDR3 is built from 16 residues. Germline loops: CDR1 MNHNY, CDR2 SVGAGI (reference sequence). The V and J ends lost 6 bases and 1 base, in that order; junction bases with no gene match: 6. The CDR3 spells CASRITSGGRTDTQYF. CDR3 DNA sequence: TGTGCCAGCAGAATTACTAGCGGGGGCCGCACAGATACGCAGTATTTT.

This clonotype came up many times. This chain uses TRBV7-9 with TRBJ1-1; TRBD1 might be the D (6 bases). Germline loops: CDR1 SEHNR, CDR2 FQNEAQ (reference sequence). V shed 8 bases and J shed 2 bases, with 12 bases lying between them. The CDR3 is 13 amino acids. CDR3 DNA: TGTGCCAGCCTCCCGGACAGCAACACTGAAGCTTTCTTT. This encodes CASLPDSNTEAFF.

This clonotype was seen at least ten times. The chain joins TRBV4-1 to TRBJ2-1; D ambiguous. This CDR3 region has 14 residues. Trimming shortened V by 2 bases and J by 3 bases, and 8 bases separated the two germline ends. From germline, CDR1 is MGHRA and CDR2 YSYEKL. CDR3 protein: CASSQPPFYNEQFF. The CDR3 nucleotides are TGCGCCAGCAGCCAACCCCCATTCTACAATGAGCAGTTCTTC.